This T cell receptor beta chain was obtained from a study of high-grade serous ovarian cancer treatment subgroups. Study details: Samples averaged around 14,000 reads and about 7,500 unique TCR beta rearrangements.

Using immunoSEQ multiplex PCR, the repertoire was profiled, and TCRdb retains in-frame clones only, with some absent. The sample records some 8,000 clones, about 70% being singletons. Tumor tissue was taken before any definitive surgery or chemotherapy was given. A word on this clone: Antigen specificity is unknown.

After removal of 5 bases from V and 4 bases from J, the junction contained 5 bases not matched to a gene. The CDR3 spans 14 residues. Germline V lookup: CDR1 SGHVS, CDR2 FQNEAQ. Study-wide findings and caveats: The analyses considered CDR3 and ignored CDR1 and CDR2.

The clonotype comes from a human donor with high-grade serous ovarian cancer. The rearrangement links TRBV7-8 to TRBJ1-3, with 7 nucleotides matching TRBD1. Input material: tumor tissue. The chain's CDR3 is CASSPGTAGNTIYF. CDR3 bases: TGTGCCAGCAGCCCCGGGACAGCGGGAAACACCATATATTTT.